The TCR beta chain described here comes from a study of cytomegalovirus exposure and HLA in healthy donors. The study's findings and limits: Information on immune exposure was restricted to one variable (CMV serostatus). Per a later analysis, 18,000 or so TCR beta sequences showed association with HLA alleles at 0.05 false discovery rate. Presence/absence results assume similar sequencing depth per donor, which may not hold.

PCR primers comprised 60 Vbeta and 13 Jbeta primers. Profiled with immunoSEQ multiplex PCR; TCRdb holds only in-frame clones, not every one. The sample's table shows about 32,000 clones. Trimming took 8 bases from V and 2 from J, leaving 11 bases between them. Germline CDR1 MGHDK, CDR2 SYGVNS. The CDR3 extends over 13 amino acids. Comments on this clone: Its matching antigen is unknown.

The TCR comes from a female donor in good health and CMV-seronegative. The sequenced material came from PBMCs. The chain carries TRBV25-1 and TRBJ2-3; weak D call: TRBD2 (6 bases). DNA of the CDR3: TGTGCCAGCGGGACTGGGCCCACAGATACGCAGTATTTT. Translation: CASGTGPTDTQYF.